This TCR beta chain was recorded in a study of response to subunit inactivated influenza vaccine. Findings and limits, study-wide: Seasonal influenza vaccination, on each occasion, was suggested by the authors to recruit few new T cells.

With respect to this clonotype: Antigen: not known.

CDR3 length equals 16 residues. Germline V gives CDR1 ENHRY, CDR2 SYGVKD. V dropped 5 bases and J dropped 6 bases, with 20 bases sitting between them. TCRdb re-derived calls from the RT-PCR reads in MiXCR, one entry per CDR3 protein. The sample has approximately 480,000 distinct CDR3 sequences, approximately 11% seen once. The rearrangement uses TRBV10-3 and TRBJ2-1; D is possibly TRBD1 or TRBD2 (5 bases each). The material sequenced was PBMCs from blood, taken more than 35 days after vaccination. The clonotype originates from a man aged 50-60 years who received an inactivated influenza vaccine. The CDR3 protein is CAISTGTGRGPNEQFF. The DNA for the CDR3 is TGTGCCATCAGTACTGGGACCGGAAGGGGCCCCAATGAGCAGTTCTTC.